Shown below are 20 T cell receptor beta chains from a single sample sequenced in a study of cytomegalovirus exposure and HLA in healthy donors. Use of 60 Vbeta and 13 Jbeta primers characterized the PCR. The data were produced by immunoSEQ multiplex PCR, yet TCRdb's version contains in-frame clones alone and is incomplete. The data contain under 200,000 clones, roughly 68% of them singletons. Sequenced: PBMCs. The receptor set was obtained from a woman between 25 and 40 years old in good health and CMV-seronegative.

In DNA, the CDR3 is TGTGCCAGCAGCACTCTCCGGGGTTACAATGAGCAGTTCTTC. It codes for CASSTLRGYNEQFF. The chain combines TRBV27 with TRBJ2-1, with TRBD2 as a possible D gene (5 bases). CDR3 length: 14 residues. V was cut by 6 bases and J by 4 bases, with 13 bases left in between. Germline V gene data show CDR1 as MNHEY and CDR2 as SMNVEV (reference sequence).

The chain combines TRBV7-2 with TRBJ2-1, with 8 bases that match TRBD2. The CDR3 contains 15 residues. Germline V gene data show CDR1 as SGHTA and CDR2 as FQGNSA. V shed 5 bases and J 5 bases; nucleotides not matched to a gene: 8. The CDR3 nucleotides are TGTGCCAGCAGCCTCACAGGGACTAGGGACAATGAGCAGTTCTTC. Translating it yields CASSLTGTRDNEQFF.

V usage is TRBV4-1 and J usage is TRBJ2-7; TRBD1 aligns across 12 bases. Germline V gives CDR1 MGHRA, CDR2 YSYEKL. This CDR3 has 15 amino acids. J was trimmed by 3 bases and V by 4 bases; bases with no gene match: 4. CDR3 DNA sequence: TGCGCCAGCAGCCCGGGACAGGGGGCACTCTACGAGCAGTACTTC. Translating gives CASSPGQGALYEQYF.

This chain links TRBV6-1 with TRBJ2-1, with 12 bases matching TRBD2. The CDR3 sequence is 15 residues long. Germline V gene sequence: CDR1 MNHNS, CDR2 SASEGT. The V and J ends lost 6 bases and 10 bases, in that order; junction bases with no gene match: 10. CDR3: CASSLTSGRLGEQFF. DNA of the CDR3: TGTGCCAGCAGCTTAACTAGCGGGAGGTTGGGGGAGCAGTTCTTC.

V is TRBV7-9 and J is TRBJ2-5; tentative D call: TRBD1 (6 bases). The DNA end is more similar to TRBJ2-7, so the J call may be wrong. Looked up from germline, CDR1 is SEHNR and CDR2 is FQNEAQ (reference sequence). The CDR3 has 15 residues. This CDR3 reads CASSPLDRSSYEQYF. CDR3 sequence (DNA): TGTGCCAGCAGCCCACTCGACAGGAGCTCCTACGAGCAGTACTTC.

This rearrangement joins TRBV6-4 to TRBJ2-1; D is possibly TRBD2 (6 bases). This CDR3 contains 17 residues. Germline CDR1 is MRHNA and CDR2 is SNTAGT. The V end was cut by 6 bases, the J end by 0 bases, with 18 bases between. The CDR3 nucleotides are TGTGCCAGCAGCGCACTCGGAGGGGCCGACTCCTACAATGAGCAGTTCTTC. Residues: CASSALGGADSYNEQFF.

The chain has TRBV27 and TRBJ1-5, with D possibly matching TRBD1 (6 bases). The V gene lost 5 bases and the J gene lost 3 bases, with 14 bases spanning the gap. The CDR3 extends over 15 amino acids. Germline V gene sequence: CDR1 MNHEY, CDR2 SMNVEV (reference sequence). The CDR3 DNA follows: TGTGCCAGCAGTCCCCGGGGGGCAACCAATCAGCCCCAGCATTTT. It translates to CASSPRGATNQPQHF.

The chain uses TRBV7-2 and TRBJ2-2, with 11 positions matching TRBD2. In germline, CDR1 is SGHTA, CDR2 FQGNSA. V lost 5 bases and J lost 5; bases outside the gene matches: 13. This CDR3 has 18 residues. DNA for the CDR3: TGTGCCAGCAGCAGAGTCCATACTAGCGGGAGTTATACCGGGGAGCTGTTTTTT. Protein product: CASSRVHTSGSYTGELFF.

V gene TRBV4-3 combines with J gene TRBJ2-7; perhaps TRBD2 as D (6 bases). The V end was cut by 4 bases, the J end by 1 base, with 14 bases between. The CDR3 is made up of 15 amino acids. Germline lookup yields CDR1 LGHNA and CDR2 YSLEER. The DNA of the CDR3 is TGCGCCAGCAGCCTGGAGGGTATGAGGTCCTACGAGCAGTACTTC. Translated, it gives CASSLEGMRSYEQYF.

The chain combines TRBV7-6 with TRBJ1-1, with D perhaps TRBD1 (6 bases). Trimming left V 10 bases short and J 1 base short, with 10 bases between. Germline V gives CDR1 SGHVS, CDR2 FNYEAQ. This CDR3 has 12 amino acids. The CDR3 sequence is CATSTGNTEAFF. CDR3 in DNA: TGTGCCACTTCGACAGGGAACACTGAAGCTTTCTTT. Drawing the rest from reference TRBV7-6 and TRBJ1-1, the complete variable domain is GAGVSQSPRYKVTKRGQDVALRCDPISGHVSLYWYRQALGQGPEFLTYFNYEAQQDKSGLPNDRFSAERPEGSISTLTIQRTEQRDSAMYRCATSTGNTEAFFGQGTRLTVV.

The rearrangement joins TRBV7-3 to TRBJ2-7; a possible D gene is TRBD1 (5 bases). There are 13 residues in the CDR3. Between the trimmed V and J ends, which lost 3 bases and 5 bases, there was a span of 11 bases. Germline values: CDR1 SGHTA, CDR2 FQGTGA. CDR3 coding DNA: TGTGCCAGCAGCTTGACAAAACAGGACGAGCAGTACTTC. This gives the protein CASSLTKQDEQYF.

The chain uses TRBV18 and TRBJ1-1, with D possibly being TRBD1 (5 bases). The CDR3 is 15 amino acids. Per germline, CDR1 KGHSH and CDR2 LQKENI. V gave up 0 bases and J gave up 5 bases, with 13 bases separating them. This CDR3 is CASSPPSGWGTEAFF. CDR3 in DNA: TGTGCCAGCTCACCACCGTCAGGGTGGGGAACTGAAGCTTTCTTT.

The J gene is TRBJ2-7, the V gene TRBV6-1; D might be TRBD1 (5 bases). Germline V gene sequence: CDR1 MNHNS, CDR2 SASEGT. The CDR3 contains 12 residues. In nucleotides, the CDR3 is TGTGCTAGGGGCAGCCCTCCCGGTGAGCAGTACTTC. This translates into CARGSPPGEQYF.

The chain links TRBV7-3 to TRBJ1-1; 8 bases match TRBD1. With 1 base clipped from V and 6 bases from J, the junction kept 4 bases outside the gene matches. Per germline, CDR1 SGHTA and CDR2 FQGTGA. This CDR3 is built from 14 residues. The CDR3 region is CASSLIGQGSEAFF. CDR3 nucleotides: TGTGCCAGCAGCTTAATAGGACAGGGCTCTGAAGCTTTCTTT.

The chain links TRBV11-2 to TRBJ2-7; 9 nucleotides match TRBD1. Trimming removed 5 bases from V and 6 bases from J; junction bases left unmatched: 8. This CDR3 has 14 amino acids. The germline CDR1 and CDR2 sequences are SGHAT and FQNNGV. The DNA for the CDR3 is TGTGCCAGCAGCGCCGGGACAGGGAGGGTCGAGCAGTACTTC. This sequence encodes CASSAGTGRVEQYF.

The chain links TRBV19 to TRBJ2-1; 8 positions match TRBD2. The CDR3 runs 16 residues. CDR1 LNHDA and CDR2 SQIVND come from the germline V gene (reference sequence). V lost 3 bases to trimming and J lost 5 bases; unmatched junction nucleotides: 9. In DNA, the CDR3 is TGTGCCAGTAGTATCCTAAGCGGGGGATTCAACAATGAGCAGTTCTTC. The encoded protein is CASSILSGGFNNEQFF.

The chain combines TRBV5-1 with TRBJ2-7; 13 nucleotides agree with TRBD2. CDR3 length equals 14 residues. CDR1 is SGHRS and CDR2 is YFSETQ in the germline V gene. After removal of 4 bases from V and 5 bases from J, the junction contained 3 bases not matched to a gene. This chain's CDR3 is CASSPGLAGDEQYF. Here the CDR3 DNA reads TGCGCCAGCAGCCCTGGACTAGCGGGAGACGAGCAGTACTTC. Filled out from reference TRBV5-1 and TRBJ2-7, the complete variable domain reads KAGVTQTPRYLIKTRGQQVTLSCSPISGHRSVSWYQQTPGQGLQFLFEYFSETQRNKGNFPGRFSGRQFSNSRSEMNVSTLELGDSALYLCASSPGLAGDEQYFGPGTRLTVT.

CDR3 sequence: CARRAGSEQYF. The CDR3 bases are TGTGCCAGGAGAGCGGGAAGCGAGCAGTACTTC. This chain joins TRBV6-5 and TRBJ2-7; 7 bases fit TRBD2. Germline V lookup: CDR1 MNHEY, CDR2 SVGAGI. Losses at the gene ends were 9 bases for V and 6 bases for J; bases not matched to a gene: 5. The CDR3 has 11 amino acids.

V is TRBV18 and J is TRBJ2-2, with 9 bases aligning to TRBD2. The CDR3 runs 15 residues. V lost 7 bases, J lost 1 base, and 4 bases stayed unmatched. Germline V CDR1 and CDR2: KGHSH, LQKENI. The CDR3 DNA reads as TGTGCCAGCTACCCGACTAGCGGGAACACCGGGGAGCTGTTTTTT. Protein product: CASYPTSGNTGELFF.

This clone appeared once. V gene TRBV19 combines with J gene TRBJ1-1, with 8 nucleotides matching TRBD1. This CDR3 region has 14 residues. In germline, CDR1 is LNHDA, CDR2 SQIVND (reference sequence). J lost 1 base, V lost 7 bases, and 5 bases had no gene match. CDR3 region: CASTYDRGNTEAFF. The CDR3 region has the DNA TGTGCCAGTACCTACGACAGGGGGAACACTGAAGCTTTCTTT.